One sample yielded the 23 T cell receptor beta chains listed below, sequenced in a study of beta chain features in type 1 diabetes. As every portion of the isolated RNA was reverse transcribed, the sequencing read expressed TCRB transcripts. Here immunoSEQ multiplex PCR was the method, and the copy in TCRdb shows in-frame clones only, minus some. The repertoire holds 970,000 or so clones, with 17% as singletons. The sequenced material came from naive CD4+ T cells from blood. The source of these receptors is a woman aged 18-30 years in good health.

This clone turned up a few times. The chain employs TRBV4-2 and TRBJ2-4, with D maybe TRBD1 (5 bases). V was clipped by 5 bases and J by 3 bases, with 14 bases between them. The CDR3 sequence is 15 residues long. Germline V gives CDR1 LGHNA, CDR2 YNFKEQ. The CDR3: CASSSTSDSKNIQYF. The CDR3, as DNA: TGTGCCAGCAGCTCCACCTCCGACAGCAAAAACATTCAGTACTTC.

The rearrangement links TRBV4-2 to TRBJ1-4, with D possibly matching TRBD1 (5 bases). This CDR3 is built from 13 residues. Germline lookup yields CDR1 LGHNA and CDR2 YNFKEQ. The germline V and J ends were trimmed by 4 bases and 6 bases, with 9 bases remaining between them. CDR3 amino acids: CASSRQLDEKLFF. CDR3 DNA sequence: TGTGCCAGCAGCCGACAGCTGGATGAAAAACTGTTTTTT.

The chain links TRBV11-2 to TRBJ2-7; 7 nucleotides line up with TRBD2. This CDR3 contains 16 residues. Unmatched junction bases numbered 13, after V lost 5 bases and J lost 3 bases. CDR1 SGHAT and CDR2 FQNNGV come from the germline V gene. The CDR3 DNA reads TGTGCCAGCAGCACCCAGCGGGGAGACCGATACTACGAGCAGTACTTC. It translates to CASSTQRGDRYYEQYF.

This clone has only a few counts. V usage is TRBV2 and J usage is TRBJ2-3, with 11 bases lining up with TRBD2. This CDR3 has 17 amino acids. The germline V gene encodes CDR1 SNHLY and CDR2 FYNNEI. Trimming removed 4 bases from V and 6 bases from J; junction bases left unmatched: 12. DNA of the CDR3: TGTGCCAGCAGTGTGGAGACTAGCGGGGCTGGGTTTGATACGCAGTATTTT. Its translation: CASSVETSGAGFDTQYF. The entire variable domain, with the rest obtained from reference TRBV2 and TRBJ2-3, is as follows: EPEVTQTPSHQVTQMGQEVILRCVPISNHLYFYWYRQILGQKVEFLVSFYNNEISEKSEIFDDQFSVERPDGSNFTLKIRSTKLEDSAMYFCASSVETSGAGFDTQYFGPGTRLTVL.

This chain joins TRBV28 and TRBJ2-5; a weak D match, TRBD2 (6 bases). CDR3 length: 16 amino acids. V was clipped by 6 bases and J by 2 bases, with 19 bases between them. Looked up from germline, CDR1 is MDHEN and CDR2 is SYDVKM. DNA for the CDR3: TGTGCCAGCAGCTCAACTCTGGGACTCTCTCAAGAGACCCAGTACTTC. This translates into CASSSTLGLSQETQYF.

This clone occurred a few times. This CDR3 reads CASSLGGGAYNEQFF. In DNA form, the CDR3 reads TGTGCCAGCAGCTTAGGTGGGGGCGCCTACAATGAGCAGTTCTTC. V and J are TRBV7-2 and TRBJ2-1, with D maybe TRBD1 (6 bases). The CDR3 loop spans 15 amino acids. Germline V lookup: CDR1 SGHTA, CDR2 FQGNSA. The ends were cut back, 1 base at V and 2 bases at J, with 9 bases in the middle.

The J gene is TRBJ2-5, the V gene TRBV5-4, with a possible D match to TRBD2 (6 bases). This CDR3 region has 16 residues. Trimming removed 5 bases from V and 3 bases from J, with 20 bases in between. Germline CDR1 and CDR2: SGHNT and YYREEE (reference sequence). The CDR3 bases are TGTGCCAGCAGTTCTGAGATGGCGGGACGAAAAGAGACCCAGTACTTC. Translated, it gives CASSSEMAGRKETQYF. The whole variable domain, filled in from reference TRBV5-4 and TRBJ2-5, reads ETGVTQSPTHLIKTRGQQVTLRCSSQSGHNTVSWYQQALGQGPQFIFQYYREEENGRGNFPPRFSGLQFPNYSSELNVNALELDDSALYLCASSSEMAGRKETQYFGPGTRLLVL.

This clone was detected a few times. The J gene is TRBJ1-1, the V gene TRBV28; D might be TRBD1 (5 bases). From germline, CDR1 is MDHEN and CDR2 SYDVKM. Trimming shortened V by 3 bases and J by 10 bases, and 15 bases separated the two germline ends. The CDR3 contains 13 residues. The CDR3 sequence: CASSLDIPSSAFF. The CDR3 DNA reads TGTGCCAGCAGTTTGGACATCCCAAGCTCAGCTTTCTTT.

This clone has only a few counts. This chain uses TRBV6-6 with TRBJ2-7; TRBD2 matches 12 bases. The CDR3 totals 15 residues. Germline lookup yields CDR1 MNHNY and CDR2 SVGAGI (reference sequence). The junction had 2 bases not matched to a gene; V was cut back by 2 bases and J by 3 bases. CDR3 nucleotides: TGTGCCAGCAGTTACCCGACTAGCGGGAGCTACGAGCAGTACTTC. Amino acid sequence: CASSYPTSGSYEQYF.

A remark on this clone: Distinct nucleotide sequences in the sample also encode this CDR3. This chain joins TRBV18 and TRBJ2-3; D unresolved. The CDR3 covers 13 residues. CDR1 is KGHSH and CDR2 is LQKENI in the germline V gene. The germline V and J ends were trimmed by 2 bases and 2 bases, with 5 bases remaining between them. CDR3 in amino acids: CASSPSLTDTQYF. CDR3 nucleotide sequence: TGTGCCAGCTCACCATCCCTCACAGATACGCAGTATTTT.

The chain joins TRBV28 to TRBJ2-7; 10 nucleotides match TRBD2. CDR1 is MDHEN, CDR2 SYDVKM, per germline. This CDR3 is built from 16 residues. The trim removed 4 bases at V and 5 bases at J, leaving 11 bases unmatched. CDR3: CASSSRLLAGRNEQYF. CDR3 coding DNA: TGTGCCAGCAGTTCTCGACTACTAGCGGGGAGGAACGAGCAGTACTTC.

The chain carries TRBV5-8 and TRBJ2-2; D gene ambiguous. CDR3 length: 13 amino acids. The V end lost 2 bases, the J end lost 6 bases, and 8 bases lay between the germline ends. Germline CDR1 reads SGHTS; CDR2 reads YDEGEE. The CDR3 DNA reads as TGTGCCAGCAGCTTAAACGTTCCCGGGGAGCTGTTTTTT. Residues: CASSLNVPGELFF.

The chain uses TRBV20-1 and TRBJ1-4; D gene uncertain. Trimming removed 5 bases at V and 7 bases at J, with 8 bases between. CDR1 is DFQATT and CDR2 is SNEGSKA in the germline V gene (reference sequence). This CDR3 comprises 11 residues. The CDR3 spells CSAPSAEKLFF. In DNA, the CDR3 is TGCAGTGCTCCCTCAGCTGAAAAACTGTTTTTT.

The sample holds a few counts of this clone. V gene TRBV11-2 combines with J gene TRBJ2-1, with D possibly matching TRBD2 (6 bases). Trimming stripped 3 bases from V and 0 bases from J, with 15 bases between. CDR3 size: 17 residues. Germline V gives CDR1 SGHAT, CDR2 FQNNGV. CDR3 loop: CASSFGRGRSSYNEQFF. DNA of the CDR3: TGTGCCAGCAGCTTCGGCCGAGGGAGGAGCTCCTACAATGAGCAGTTCTTC.

This clone appeared a few times. CDR3 amino acids: CASSLDPLAAKNIQYF. For the CDR3, the DNA is TGTGCCAGCAGCTTAGACCCCTTAGCGGCCAAAAACATTCAGTACTTC. This chain connects TRBV7-8 to TRBJ2-4; D is possibly TRBD2 (5 bases). Germline V gives CDR1 SGHVS, CDR2 FQNEAQ. This CDR3 has 16 amino acids. V shed 1 base and J shed 1 base, with 11 bases lying between them.

This chain uses TRBV9 with TRBJ2-3; unclear D gene. The CDR3 loop spans 15 amino acids. The ends were cut back, 2 bases at V and 1 base at J, with 11 bases in the middle. The germline V gene has CDR1 SGDLS and CDR2 YYNGEE. CDR3 nucleotides: TGTGCCAGCAGCGTGACCCAACTTCGCACAGATACGCAGTATTTT. Its protein is CASSVTQLRTDTQYF.

Only a few counts were recorded for this clone. The sample carries other DNA sequences with the same CDR3. The chain joins TRBV19 to TRBJ2-7; 9 nucleotides agree with TRBD1. The V gene end was trimmed by 4 bases and the J gene end by 0 bases; junction bases not matched to a gene: 1. The CDR3 extends over 14 amino acids. From germline, CDR1 is LNHDA and CDR2 SQIVND (reference sequence). The CDR3 loop reads CASSRDRASYEQYF. The CDR3 region has the DNA TGTGCCAGTAGTAGGGACAGGGCCTCCTACGAGCAGTACTTC. The full variable domain, in which reference TRBV19 and TRBJ2-7 provide the parts outside the CDR3, is DGGITQSPKYLFRKEGQNVTLSCEQNLNHDAMYWYRQDPGQGLRLIYYSQIVNDFQKGDIAEGYSVSREKKESFPLTVTSAQKNPTAFYLCASSRDRASYEQYFGPGTRLTVT.

This sequence joins TRBV12-2 and TRBJ2-1; TRBD2, the table's D call, lacks a check against the DNA. TRBV12-2 is deemed a pseudogene. This CDR3 has 20 residues. The CDR3 spells CASRFVEPGLAGGGYNEQFF. In DNA form, the CDR3 reads TGTGCAAGTCGCTTTGTTGAGCCGGGACTAGCGGGAGGCGGCTACAATGAGCAGTTCTTC.

The chain joins TRBV27 to TRBJ2-7; 9 bases align to TRBD2. Trimming at V came to 6 bases and at J to 2 bases, leaving 8 bases not matched to a gene. The CDR3 runs 15 residues. The germline V gene has CDR1 MNHEY and CDR2 SMNVEV (reference sequence). The CDR3 spells CASSQFAGGPYEQYF. The CDR3 nucleotides are TGTGCCAGCAGCCAATTCGCGGGAGGGCCCTACGAGCAGTACTTC.

The chain employs TRBV7-2 and TRBJ1-4; weak D call: TRBD1 (6 bases). Trimming removed 5 bases from V and 11 bases from J, with 15 bases in between. The CDR3 spans 13 residues. CDR1 and CDR2 (germline): SGHTA, FQGNSA. CDR3 protein: CASSPLRGGKLFF. The CDR3 coding sequence is TGTGCCAGCAGCCCTTTGCGTGGGGGCAAACTGTTTTTT.

This chain joins TRBV7-2 and TRBJ1-1, with TRBD1 as a possible D gene (6 bases). CDR3 length: 18 residues. The V gene's germline CDR1 is SGHTA and CDR2 FQGNSA. Trimming removed 2 bases at V and 5 bases at J, with 24 bases between. CDR3 DNA: TGTGCCAGCAGCTTAAAGAACCCCACAGGGAACCTGCGAACTGAAGCTTTCTTT. Translating gives CASSLKNPTGNLRTEAFF.

This rearrangement joins TRBV4-3 to TRBJ1-1; 7 nucleotides align to TRBD1. Germline V CDR1 and CDR2: LGHNA, YSLEER. The CDR3 has 16 residues. The junction had 15 bases not matched to a gene; V was cut back by 1 base and J by 10 bases. The CDR3 DNA follows: TGCGCCAGCAGCCAAGCACCAACAAAAACAGGGGTCGGAGCTTTCTTT. Amino acid sequence: CASSQAPTKTGVGAFF.

This clone was detected only a few times. The rearrangement links TRBV5-1 to TRBJ2-3; 10 bases fit TRBD2. Germline loops: CDR1 SGHRS, CDR2 YFSETQ. V shed 4 bases and J 0 bases; nucleotides not matched to a gene: 8. CDR3 size: 17 residues. The CDR3 sequence: CASSRTTSGASTDTQYF. CDR3 sequence (DNA): TGCGCCAGCAGCCGAACAACTAGCGGGGCTAGCACAGATACGCAGTATTTT.